This TCR beta chain came from a study of T cell responses to AZD1222 COVID-19 vaccine. Sequencing was performed with immunoSEQ multiplex PCR; in TCRdb, only in-frame clones are kept and a portion is missing. Found here are roughly 120,000 clones, approximately 90% of them singletons; the top ten hold 2% to 3%. This CDR3 spans 14 amino acids. Germline loops: CDR1 SGHNT, CDR2 YYREEE (reference sequence). V shed 4 bases, J shed 4 bases, and the junction held 6 bases outside the gene matches. The V call is TRBV5-4, the J call TRBJ2-7, with 9 bases aligning to TRBD1. The TCR comes from an adult in good health. The sample was peripheral blood, taken on day 0 of AZD1222 vaccination. The CDR3 spells CASSPRDRAYEQYF. CDR3 sequence (DNA): TGTGCCAGCAGCCCCCGGGACAGGGCTTACGAGCAGTACTTC.